Below are 21 T cell receptor beta chains sequenced from a single sample in a study of OX40 agonist ivuxolimab in advanced cancers. Measured with immunoSEQ multiplex PCR; TCRdb has only the in-frame clones, and not every one. Among about 60,000 clones, around four fifths were seen once, and the ten largest hold approximately 3%. Sequenced material: CD4+ or CD8+ T cells sorted from blood, taken in a trial of the OX40 agonist ivuxolimab. The receptors shown here come from an adult with an advanced solid tumor such as melanoma, head and neck, liver or kidney cancer.

This sequence joins TRBV30 and TRBJ2-5; 7 bases agree with TRBD2. The V and J ends lost 0 bases and 2 bases, in that order; junction bases with no gene match: 9. This CDR3 is 16 amino acids long. Per the germline V gene, CDR1 is GTSNPN and CDR2 is SVGIG (reference sequence). CDR3: CAWSVLGGRLQETQYF. As DNA, the CDR3 is TGTGCCTGGAGTGTTCTTGGCGGGAGATTACAAGAGACCCAGTACTTC.

In this sample, this clone turned up a few times. The CDR3 DNA reads TGTGCCAGCAGTGGGGAAGGACCCAACTACGAGCAGTACTTC. Residues: CASSGEGPNYEQYF. The gene calls are TRBV6-1 and TRBJ2-7; D gene uncertain. Trimming shortened V by 4 bases and J by 3 bases, and 13 bases separated the two germline ends. Germline CDR1 MNHNS, CDR2 SASEGT. The length of the CDR3 is 14 residues.

The chain couples TRBV10-3 to TRBJ1-2; 8 nucleotides agree with TRBD1. Trimming at V came to 0 bases and at J to 8 bases, leaving 17 bases not matched to a gene. The CDR3 covers 18 residues. Germline V CDR1 and CDR2: ENHRY, SYGVKD. The CDR3 bases are TGTGCCATCAGTGAGTCCCAGGTGCTCCGGGACAGGAGGAGGGGCTACACCTTC. Amino acid sequence: CAISESQVLRDRRRGYTF.

This clone showed up just a few times. This sequence joins TRBV6-5 and TRBJ1-1; TRBD1 might be the D (5 bases). Trimming removed 6 bases from V and 8 bases from J, with 19 bases in between. The CDR3 runs 14 residues. The germline gives CDR1 MNHEY, CDR2 SVGAGI. CDR3 amino acids: CASRSRERWGEAFF. In nucleotides, the CDR3 is TGTGCCAGCAGATCAAGGGAGAGGTGGGGGGAAGCTTTCTTT.

The chain couples TRBV6-1 to TRBJ2-2, with D perhaps being TRBD1 or TRBD2 (5 bases each). The CDR3 has 14 residues. The germline gives CDR1 MNHNS, CDR2 SASEGT. The germline V and J ends were trimmed by 6 bases and 8 bases, with 16 bases remaining between them. The CDR3 sequence: CASRSDAWGGELFF. CDR3 nucleotides: TGTGCCAGCAGGTCCGATGCCTGGGGGGGGGAGCTGTTTTTT.

V usage is TRBV4-3 and J usage is TRBJ1-6, with a weak D call TRBD1 (6 bases). The CDR3 consists of 15 residues. From germline, CDR1 is LGHNA and CDR2 YSLEER. Trimming pared 5 bases from V and 7 bases from J, leaving 15 bases between. Written as DNA, the CDR3 is TGCGCCAGCAGCAAACAGGGTGATGGCAATTCACCCCTCCACTTT. Protein: CASSKQGDGNSPLHF.

As for this clone: Additional DNA sequences in this sample encode the identical CDR3. The chain is built from TRBV30 and TRBJ1-5; 9 nucleotides agree with TRBD1. Germline V gives CDR1 GTSNPN, CDR2 SVGIG (reference sequence). This CDR3 has 14 residues. J gave up 5 bases and V 0 bases, and 2 bases lay outside the gene matches. The CDR3 sequence: CAWSVTGGDQPQHF. CDR3 sequence (DNA): TGTGCCTGGAGTGTTACAGGGGGCGATCAGCCCCAGCATTTT. Filled out from reference TRBV30 and TRBJ1-5, the complete variable domain reads SQTIHQWPATLVQPVGSPLSLECTVEGTSNPNLYWYRQAAGRGLQLLFYSVGIGQISSEVPQNLSASRPQDRQFILSSKKLLLSDSGFYLCAWSVTGGDQPQHFGDGTRLSIL.

This clone was seen only a few times. V is TRBV11-2 and J is TRBJ2-2; 9 bases align to TRBD2. The germline V gene encodes CDR1 SGHAT and CDR2 FQNNGV. The CDR3 is 17 amino acids. The V segment lost 4 bases and the J segment 5 bases; nucleotides outside the gene matches: 11. CDR3 residues: CASSSPRGGRGTGELFF. The CDR3 coding sequence is TGTGCCAGCAGCTCCCCCAGGGGCGGGAGGGGGACCGGGGAGCTGTTTTTT.

V and J are TRBV10-3 and TRBJ2-2; perhaps TRBD2 as D (7 bases). Trimming removed 3 bases at V and 5 bases at J, with 13 bases between. CDR3 size: 15 residues. Germline values: CDR1 ENHRY, CDR2 SYGVKD. This chain's CDR3 is CAISDTGGKTGELFF. The CDR3 DNA reads as TGTGCCATCAGTGACACGGGGGGCAAAACCGGGGAGCTGTTTTTT.

The V gene is TRBV7-2, the J gene TRBJ2-4; D might be TRBD2 (7 bases). The V end was cut by 5 bases, the J end by 0 bases, with 17 bases between. CDR1 and CDR2 from the germline V gene are SGHTA and FQGNSA. The CDR3 covers 17 residues. CDR3 coding DNA: TGTGCCAGCAGCGTAAACTACGGGGGGCAAGCCAAAAACATTCAGTACTTC. Its protein product is CASSVNYGGQAKNIQYF. Full variable domain (remainder filled in from reference TRBV7-2 and TRBJ2-4): GAGVSQSPSNKVTEKGKDVELRCDPISGHTALYWYRQSLGQGLEFLIYFQGNSAPDKSGLPSDRFSAERTGGSVSTLTIQRTQQEDSAVYLCASSVNYGGQAKNIQYFGAGTRLSVL.

The V call is TRBV12-5, the J call TRBJ2-1; possibly TRBD1 for D (6 bases). Deletions cut 2 bases from V and 4 bases from J, with 12 bases between. Germline V gene data show CDR1 as LGHNT and CDR2 as FRNRAP. This CDR3 region has 15 residues. CDR3 bases: TGTGCTAGTGGTTTGACACAGGGCAGGTACAATGAGCAGTTCTTC. This codes for CASGLTQGRYNEQFF.

The chain recombines TRBV10-3 with TRBJ2-3; D not resolved. CDR3 length equals 12 residues. Germline V lookup: CDR1 ENHRY, CDR2 SYGVKD. V gave up 8 bases and J gave up 0 bases, with 6 bases separating them. The CDR3 protein is CAIATSTDTQYF. DNA for the CDR3: TGTGCCATCGCGACTAGCACAGATACGCAGTATTTT.

The CDR3 nucleotides are TGTGCCAGCAGCTTAAACGGGGGGGCCTATGGCTACACCTTC. This gives the protein CASSLNGGAYGYTF. The chain uses TRBV11-3 and TRBJ1-2; D might be TRBD1 (6 bases). In germline, CDR1 is SGHNT, CDR2 YENEEA. V lost 2 bases to trimming and J lost 4 bases, with 11 bases between them. The CDR3 totals 14 residues.

This chain connects TRBV5-4 to TRBJ2-7; D is tentatively TRBD1 or TRBD2 (6 bases each). Germline loops: CDR1 SGHNT, CDR2 YYREEE (reference sequence). The CDR3 loop spans 16 amino acids. The ends were cut back, 5 bases at V and 5 bases at J, with 23 bases in the middle. The CDR3 coding sequence is TGTGCCAGCAGAGGGGGTGAGGGGGGAACTCGGAACGAGCAGTACTTC. Translated, it gives CASRGGEGGTRNEQYF. Based on the CDR3 plus reference TRBV5-4 and TRBJ2-7, the full variable domain is ETGVTQSPTHLIKTRGQQVTLRCSSQSGHNTVSWYQQALGQGPQFIFQYYREEENGRGNFPPRFSGLQFPNYSSELNVNALELDDSALYLCASRGGEGGTRNEQYFGPGTRLTVT.

This clone was detected a few times. The rearrangement joins TRBV5-6 to TRBJ1-5; D perhaps matches TRBD1 (6 bases). The V end lost 1 base, the J end lost 11 bases, and 16 bases lay between the germline ends. Germline V CDR1 and CDR2: SGHDT, YYEEEE. The CDR3 is made up of 14 amino acids. The CDR3, as DNA: TGTGCCAGCAGCTTGACGACAGGTGGTCGAACCCAGCATTTT. Protein product: CASSLTTGGRTQHF. The full variable domain, rest sourced from reference TRBV5-6 and TRBJ1-5, is DAGVTQSPTHLIKTRGQQVTLRCSPKSGHDTVSWYQQALGQGPQFIFQYYEEEERQRGNFPDRFSGHQFPNYSSELNVNALLLGDSALYLCASSLTTGGRTQHFGDGTRLSIL.

The chain links TRBV19 to TRBJ2-7; 8 bases align to TRBD1. With 8 bases clipped from V and 3 bases from J, the junction kept 6 bases outside the gene matches. The CDR3 consists of 13 residues. CDR1 is LNHDA and CDR2 is SQIVND in the germline V gene (reference sequence). In DNA form, the CDR3 reads TGTGCCAGTTCCTCAGGGGGCTTCTACGAGCAGTACTTC. It codes for CASSSGGFYEQYF.

This chain uses TRBV11-1 with TRBJ1-1, with D unclear. CDR1 and CDR2 from the germline V gene are SGHAT and FQDESV (reference sequence). V was trimmed by 1 base and J by 3 bases, leaving 6 bases between them. The CDR3 runs to 13 residues. This CDR3 is CASSLELHTEAFF. In DNA form, the CDR3 reads TGTGCCAGCAGCTTAGAGTTACACACTGAAGCTTTCTTT.

CDR3 in DNA: TGCGCCAGCAATGAGGGCACAAGCTATGGCTACACCTTC. Translation gives CASNEGTSYGYTF. The chain carries TRBV5-1 and TRBJ1-2; D unresolved. V shed 6 bases and J shed 4 bases, with 13 bases lying between them. There are 13 residues in the CDR3. CDR1 is SGHRS and CDR2 is YFSETQ in the germline V gene.

This chain joins TRBV30 and TRBJ2-1, with 11 bases lining up with TRBD2. The CDR3 is 14 residues long. Trimming at V came to 1 base and at J to 5 bases, leaving 1 base not matched to a gene. The germline gives CDR1 GTSNPN, CDR2 SVGIG (reference sequence). In nucleotides, the CDR3 is TGTGCCTGGAGTGGACTAGCGGGGAACAATGAGCAGTTCTTC. The encoded protein is CAWSGLAGNNEQFF.

The V call is TRBV23-1, the J call TRBJ2-7, with TRBD1 as a possible D gene (5 bases). TRBV23-1 is filed as an ORF, its function uncertain. The germline V and J ends were trimmed by 7 bases and 3 bases, with 19 bases remaining between them. The CDR3 is made up of 15 amino acids. The CDR3: CASIHPPGLVYEQYF. CDR3 DNA sequence: TGCGCCAGCATCCATCCCCCAGGGTTGGTCTACGAGCAGTACTTC.

V and J are TRBV29-1 and TRBJ2-7; no clear D. The germline V gene encodes CDR1 SQVTM and CDR2 ANQGSEA. Trimming pared 4 bases from V and 7 bases from J, leaving 17 bases between. This CDR3 spans 13 amino acids. CDR3 bases: TGCAGCGTTGGAGATAGGACCCGAAGGGAGCAGTACTTC. As protein: CSVGDRTRREQYF.